This T cell receptor (beta chain) derives from a study of T-cell reconstitution after alpha-beta-depleted transplantation in children. Turning to this clonotype: Its specificity is unknown.

Study-level findings and limits: Several hundred rapidly expanded clones from non-depleted graft cells reportedly supplied alpha-beta T cells about two months post-transplant. One year after transplant, T-cell counts and diversity came mostly from newly produced T cells.

The CDR3 is 16 residues long. Germline V gene data show CDR1 as MNHEY and CDR2 as SMNVEV (reference sequence). V shed 5 bases and J shed 9 bases, with 24 bases lying between them. The authors prepared the TCRbeta library with unique molecular identifiers. TCRdb re-derived calls from the PCR reads in MiXCR, one entry per CDR3 protein. In the table there are about 600,000 distinct CDR3 sequences, about 21% of which are singletons. This sequence was found in a boy younger than two who had a stem cell transplant for acute myeloid leukemia, so the T cells may come from the graft donor. Sequenced material: PBMCs, mostly from graft donor cells, taken 360 days after TCRalphabeta/CD19-depleted stem cell transplant. The chain joins TRBV27 to TRBJ2-3, with D perhaps TRBD2 (5 bases). CDR3 amino acids: CASSPKGPTRLYTQYF. The CDR3 DNA reads as TGTGCCAGCAGTCCTAAGGGCCCTACTAGGCTCTACACGCAGTATTTT.